This is a list of T cell receptor beta chains from one sample in a study of blood T cell repertoires in COVID-19. TCRdb's table, derived via immunoSEQ multiplex PCR, lists solely in-frame clones and lacks some. The data hold around 360,000 clones, with 70% to 90% observed a single time. The sequenced sample was PBMCs or T cells enriched from blood (not recorded which). The receptors come from a man aged 40-49 years in a cohort exposed to, infected with or recovered from COVID-19 (not recorded which). Both conserved end residues are trimmed from each CDR3. Fields, in order: J gene, V gene, clone size, CDR3 length, CDR3 protein. Not every row has a clone size; where given, it reads once, few, many or a size class.

TRBJ1-4 | TRBV2 | few | 12 | ASSERGSSEKLF
TRBJ1-5 | TRBV23-1 | - | 8 | ARTGMAQH
TRBJ2-4 | TRBV7-2 | - | 16 | ASSLAESGRSVKNIQY
TRBJ2-2 | TRBV7-9 | - | 15 | ASSLGGGGLAGLELF
TRBJ2-3 | TRBV3-1/TRBV3-2 | - | 14 | ASSQGLAPSTDTQY
TRBJ2-1 | TRBV11-3 | - | 14 | ASSLGWTSGRDEQF
TRBJ1-2 | TRBV6-2/TRBV6-3 | - | 13 | ASSDDRGRTYGYT
TRBJ1-1 | TRBV15 | - | 10 | ATSRLATEAF
TRBJ2-6 | TRBV19 | - | 17 | ASSSWTSGRVAGANVLT
TRBJ1-3 | TRBV29-1 | - | 11 | SVQAGNGNTIY
TRBJ2-7 | TRBV29-1 | - | 11 | SAFRAGAYEQY
TRBJ2-2 | TRBV9 | - | 13 | ASSLEGIITGELF
TRBJ1-4 | TRBV11-2 | - | 10 | ASSSSPPRQF
TRBJ1-2 | TRBV5-8 | - | 11 | ASSFTGAYGYT
TRBJ2-6 | TRBV21-1 | - | 15 | ASSPRDRACGANVLT
TRBJ2-7 | TRBV18 | - | 9 | ASSSPYEQY
TRBJ1-2 | TRBV5-1 | - | 13 | ASSAYRGTNYGYT
TRBJ2-3 | TRBV14 | - | 15 | ASSAPQGLLVTDTQY
TRBJ1-1 | TRBV27 | - | 12 | ASSSDRAYTEAF
TRBJ1-5 | TRBV27 | - | 11 | ASNVGGSQPQH
TRBJ1-4 | TRBV5-1 | few | 12 | ASSEQVDSRKLF
TRBJ2-2 | TRBV5-1 | - | 13 | ASKGAASNTGELF
TRBJ1-2 | TRBV4-1 | - | 12 | ASSQEGRGYGYT
TRBJ2-5 | TRBV28 | - | 13 | ASSPYGTREKTQY
TRBJ2-1 | TRBV5-1 | - | 11 | ASSWDTESEQF
TRBJ1-3 | TRBV21-1 | once | 16 | ASNLSLHGIDSGNTIY
TRBJ2-2 | TRBV5-1 | - | 13 | ASSLPVTNTGELF
TRBJ2-1 | TRBV7-3 | - | 12 | ASSRGGAYNEQF
TRBJ2-1 | TRBV3-1/TRBV3-2 | - | 11 | ASRTSGYDEQF
TRBJ2-1 | TRBV10-1 | - | 10 | ASSDDSYEQF
TRBJ2-5 | TRBV7-2 | - | 15 | ASSFQREGPWGETQY
TRBJ2-7 | TRBV18 | - | 14 | ASSFLYPGQGYEQY
TRBJ2-7 | TRBV5-1 | - | 15 | ASSLGLAGGPPYEQY
TRBJ2-7 | TRBV15 | - | 12 | ATSRRQNSYEQY
TRBJ1-5 | TRBV27 | - | 13 | ASSSEQGRNQPQH
TRBJ1-6 | TRBV5-4 | once | 14 | ASSLVAGAGNSPLH
TRBJ1-6 | TRBV5-1 | - | 12 | ASSPDRGGSPLH
TRBJ2-2 | TRBV4-2 | - | 14 | ASSQAAGAGTGELF
TRBJ1-1 | TRBV7-8 | - | 15 | ASSWITGLQMNTEAF
TRBJ2-1 | TRBV19 | - | 14 | ASSRTGTSSYNEQF
TRBJ1-2 | TRBV27 | - | 10 | ASRAGDYGYT
TRBJ2-7 | TRBV7-6 | once | 11 | ASSPSGSNEQY
TRBJ2-2 | TRBV9 | - | 14 | ASSVGSGAGTGELF
TRBJ2-7 | TRBV30 | - | 11 | AWSARSAYEQY
TRBJ2-1 | TRBV4-1 | - | 14 | ASSRFGDMVYNEQF
TRBJ1-2 | TRBV2 | - | 12 | ASRSLQGAIGYT
TRBJ2-1 | TRBV27 | - | 12 | ASSFNRGGNEQF
TRBJ1-2 | TRBV28 | - | 13 | ASSPPGHRNYGYT